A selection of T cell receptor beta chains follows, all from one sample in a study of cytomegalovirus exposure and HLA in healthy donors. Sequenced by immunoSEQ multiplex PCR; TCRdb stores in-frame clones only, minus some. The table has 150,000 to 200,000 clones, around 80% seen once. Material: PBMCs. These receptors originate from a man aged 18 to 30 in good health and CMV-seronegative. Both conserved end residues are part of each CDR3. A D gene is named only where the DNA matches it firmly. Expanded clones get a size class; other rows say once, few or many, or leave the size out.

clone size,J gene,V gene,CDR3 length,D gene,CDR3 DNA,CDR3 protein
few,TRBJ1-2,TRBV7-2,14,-,TGTGCCAGCAGCTCGATTCAGGGAGGGGGTGGCTACACCTTC,CASSSIQGGGGYTF
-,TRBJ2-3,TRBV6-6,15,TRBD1,TGTGCCAGCAGTCCGAGACAGGGTACTGCAGATACGCAGTATTTT,CASSPRQGTADTQYF
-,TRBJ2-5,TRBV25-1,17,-,TGTGCCAGCAGTGAATTTTTCGGCAGCGGAACCCAAGAGACCCAGTACTTC,CASSEFFGSGTQETQYF
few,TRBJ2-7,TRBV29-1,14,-,TGCAGCGTTGTGGGCAGGATGTCCTCCTACGAGCAGTACTTC,CSVVGRMSSYEQYF
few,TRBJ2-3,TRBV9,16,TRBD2,TGTGCCAGCAGCGTAGAACGACTAGCGGGACGAGATACGCAGTATTTT,CASSVERLAGRDTQYF
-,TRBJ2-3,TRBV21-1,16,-,TGTGCCAGCAGCAAACCATCCAAGCATCGGGCAGATACGCAGTATTTT,CASSKPSKHRADTQYF
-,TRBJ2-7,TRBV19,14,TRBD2,TGTGCCAGTAGGAGTGGCGCCCGGGGGGACGAGCAGTACTTC,CASRSGARGDEQYF
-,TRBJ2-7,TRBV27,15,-,TGTGCCAGCAGTTTATATCCGGGAGTGTCATACGAGCAGTACTTC,CASSLYPGVSYEQYF
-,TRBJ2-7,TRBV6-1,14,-,TGTGCCAGCAGTGTTGAGACAGTTGCCTACGAGCAGTACTTC,CASSVETVAYEQYF
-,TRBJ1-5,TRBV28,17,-,TGTGCCAGCAGAGACTTTAAGGACAAGACTAGCAATCAGCCCCAGCATTTT,CASRDFKDKTSNQPQHF
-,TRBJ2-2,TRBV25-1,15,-,TGTGCCAGCAGGGAGACGCGGGATACGGCCGGGGAGCTGTTTTTT,CASRETRDTAGELFF
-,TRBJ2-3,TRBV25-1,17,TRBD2,TGTGCCAGCAGTCCCGGGACTAGCGGGAGGGTGGCAGATACGCAGTATTTT,CASSPGTSGRVADTQYF
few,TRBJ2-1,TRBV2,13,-,TGTGCCAGCAGAGTGGACAGATACAATGAGCAGTTCTTC,CASRVDRYNEQFF
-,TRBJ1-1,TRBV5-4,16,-,TGTGCCAGCAGCTTGGCTATGGGACAACCATTTACTGAAGCTTTCTTT,CASSLAMGQPFTEAFF
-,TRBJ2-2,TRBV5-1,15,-,TGCGCCAGCAGCCCTCGCGGGGTGGGCACCGGGGAGCTGTTTTTT,CASSPRGVGTGELFF
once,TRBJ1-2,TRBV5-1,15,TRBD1,TGCGCCAGCAGCCAACGCACCCCAGGGGGCTCTGGCTACACCTTC,CASSQRTPGGSGYTF
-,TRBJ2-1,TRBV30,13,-,TGTGCCTGGACCAAGACAAGCTACAATGAGCAGTTCTTC,CAWTKTSYNEQFF
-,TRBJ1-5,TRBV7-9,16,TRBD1,TGTTCCAGCAGCTTAGCAAGGACAGGGCTCGACCAGCCCCAGCATTTT,CSSSLARTGLDQPQHF
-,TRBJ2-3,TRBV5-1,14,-,TGCGCCAGCAGGACCCAACGGGGCACAGATACGCAGTATTTT,CASRTQRGTDTQYF
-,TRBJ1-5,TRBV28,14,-,TGTGCCAGCAGATGGGGGCAGGTGAGTCAGCCCCAGCATTTT,CASRWGQVSQPQHF
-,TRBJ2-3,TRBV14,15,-,TGTGCCAGCAGCCCACGGGAGCTAGGCACAGATACGCAGTATTTT,CASSPRELGTDTQYF
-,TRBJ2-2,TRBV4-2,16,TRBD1,TGTGCCAGCAGCCAAGTTAGGGGGACAGAAACCGGGGAGCTGTTTTTT,CASSQVRGTETGELFF
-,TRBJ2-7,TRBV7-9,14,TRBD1,TGTGCCAGCAGCAAAGGGACAGGGAGCCACGAGCAGTACTTC,CASSKGTGSHEQYF
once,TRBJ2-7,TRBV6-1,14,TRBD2,TGTGCCAGCAGGGGGCTAGCGGGGGCTTACGAGCAGTACTTC,CASRGLAGAYEQYF
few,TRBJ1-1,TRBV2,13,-,TGTGCCAGCACGGAGGGGTCGATCACTGAAGCTTTCTTT,CASTEGSITEAFF
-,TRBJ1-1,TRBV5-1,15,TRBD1,TGCGCCAGCAGCTTCCGGACAGGTGGGAACACTGAAGCTTTCTTT,CASSFRTGGNTEAFF
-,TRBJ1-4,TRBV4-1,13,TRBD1,TGCGCCAGCGGACAGGGGATGAGAGAAAAACTGTTTTTT,CASGQGMREKLFF
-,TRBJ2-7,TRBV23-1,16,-,TGCGCCAGAGAGACCTTCCCGGGTGCGACCTCCTACGAGCAGTACTTC,CARETFPGATSYEQYF
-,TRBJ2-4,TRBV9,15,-,TGTGCCAGCAGCGTAGGAGGAGGGGTGGGAAACATTCAGTACTTC,CASSVGGGVGNIQYF
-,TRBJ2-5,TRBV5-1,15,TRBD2,TGCGCCAGCAGCTTAGGTAGCGGGGGCCAAGAGACCCAGTACTTC,CASSLGSGGQETQYF
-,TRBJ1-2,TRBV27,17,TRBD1,TGTGCCAGCAGTCCCACAGGGGGCGATTGGTTGAATAATGGCTACACCTTC,CASSPTGGDWLNNGYTF
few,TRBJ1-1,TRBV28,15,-,TGTGCCAGCAGGCTACCCGAGGGGGTTGGGACTGAAGCTTTCTTT,CASRLPEGVGTEAFF
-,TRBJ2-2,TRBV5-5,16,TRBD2,TGTGCCAGCAGCCCGGGACTAGCGGGAGGGACCGGGGAGCTGTTTTTT,CASSPGLAGGTGELFF
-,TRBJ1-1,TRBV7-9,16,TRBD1,TGTGCCAGCAGCTTAGCGACTGGTACAGGGGGCGCCGGGGCTTTCTTT,CASSLATGTGGAGAFF
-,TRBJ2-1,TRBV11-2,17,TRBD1,TGTGCCAGCAGCTTAACACCAGGGGGGACAGGGGGAATGGGGCAGTTCTTC,CASSLTPGGTGGMGQFF
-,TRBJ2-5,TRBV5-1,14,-,TGCGCCAGCAGCTTGGATTTCCGGGTCGAGACCCAGTACTTC,CASSLDFRVETQYF
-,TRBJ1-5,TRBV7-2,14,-,TGTGCCAGCAGCCCAAACCCAGGCAATCAGCCCCAGCATTTT,CASSPNPGNQPQHF
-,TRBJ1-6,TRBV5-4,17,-,TGTGCCAGCAGCCCCACCTATGAGCAGGAATCAAATTCACCCCTCCACTTT,CASSPTYEQESNSPLHF
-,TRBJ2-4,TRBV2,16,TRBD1,TGTGCCAGCAATACCGACAGGGCAGTAGCCAAAAACATTCAGTACTTC,CASNTDRAVAKNIQYF
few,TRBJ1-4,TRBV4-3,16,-,TGCGCCAGCAGCCAAGATCTGTGGACACCTAATGAAAAACTGTTTTTT,CASSQDLWTPNEKLFF
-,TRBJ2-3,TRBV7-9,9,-,TGTGCCAGCAGCCCTGTACAGTATTTT,CASSPVQYF
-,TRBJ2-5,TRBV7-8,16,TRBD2,TGTGCCAGCAGCTTAGACCTAGCGGGGATCCAAGAGACCCAGTACTTC,CASSLDLAGIQETQYF
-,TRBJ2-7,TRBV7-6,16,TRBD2,TGTGCCAGCAGCCAGGGTGTAGCGGGGGGCTATTACGAGCAGTACTTC,CASSQGVAGGYYEQYF
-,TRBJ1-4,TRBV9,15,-,TGTGCCAGCAGCGGTGGCCCTGCGGCTAATGAAAAACTGTTTTTT,CASSGGPAANEKLFF
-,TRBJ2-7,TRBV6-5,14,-,TGTGCCAGCAGTTACGCGGGGGCCGCCTACGAGCAGTACTTC,CASSYAGAAYEQYF
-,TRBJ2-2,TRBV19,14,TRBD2,TGTGCCAGTAATGGCGGGGGAAACACCGGGGAGCTGTTTTTT,CASNGGGNTGELFF
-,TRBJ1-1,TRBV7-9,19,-,TGTGCCAGCAGCTTAATCTGGGGAGGAACCGGGCGAGTCGACACTGAAGCTTTCTTT,CASSLIWGGTGRVDTEAFF
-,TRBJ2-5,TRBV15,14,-,TGTGCCACCAGCAGAGATGCAGGGGGGGAGACCCAGTACTTC,CATSRDAGGETQYF
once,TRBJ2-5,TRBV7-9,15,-,TGTGCCAGCAGCTTCCTTTCCGTCGGGGGAGAGACCCAGTACTTC,CASSFLSVGGETQYF
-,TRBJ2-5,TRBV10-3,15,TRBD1,TGTGCCATCAGGACAGGACAGGGGGCAGGGGAGACCCAGTACTTC,CAIRTGQGAGETQYF
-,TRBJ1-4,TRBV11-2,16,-,TGTGCCAGCAACTCAGGGCAGGGGCGAGGTAATGAAAAACTGTTTTTT,CASNSGQGRGNEKLFF
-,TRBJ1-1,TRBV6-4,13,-,TGTGCCAGCAGTACAGGAGAGAACACTGAAGCTTTCTTT,CASSTGENTEAFF
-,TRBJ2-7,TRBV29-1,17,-,TGCAGCGTTGAGTGGGTGATGAGTCCGGGGGAAGCCTACGAGCAGTACTTC,CSVEWVMSPGEAYEQYF
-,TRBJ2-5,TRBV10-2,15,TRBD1,TGCGCCAGCAGCGCCCGGGACAGGTCCCAAGAGACCCAGTACTTC,CASSARDRSQETQYF
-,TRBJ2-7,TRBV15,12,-,TGTGCCACCAGCAGAGATGTCGGGGAGCAGTACTTC,CATSRDVGEQYF
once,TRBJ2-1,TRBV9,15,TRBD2,TGTGCCAGCAGCGTACGAGCGGGAGTAGCCAATGAGCAGTTCTTC,CASSVRAGVANEQFF
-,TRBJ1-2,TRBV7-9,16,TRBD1,TGTGCCAGCAGCTTAGTAATGAGGCCAGGGGGCGATGGCTACACCTTC,CASSLVMRPGGDGYTF
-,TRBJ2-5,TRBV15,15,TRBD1,TGTGCCACCAGCAGAGACACCGACAGGGCGAAGACCCAGTACTTC,CATSRDTDRAKTQYF